The 30 T cell receptor beta chains in this list originate from one sample, sequenced in a study of Graves' ophthalmopathy and Graves' hyperthyroidism (dated by TCRdb to about 2018). Sequencing relied on an Illumina HiSeq 2000. For repertoire sequencing, TCR beta CDR3 regions were amplified from RNA transcripts. A first-round RT-PCR used HTBI primers with the Qiagen OneStep RT-PCR kit, followed by a second-round multiplex PCR, size selection and purification. TCRdb reprocessed the public reads (quality trimming at Q25 with fastp, clone calling with MiXCR) and kept in-frame beta chains. Identical CDR3 proteins give one entry, which carries the most common genes and DNA. The sample records over 500,000 distinct CDR3 sequences, over 20% of which are singletons. The leading ten clones occupy around 6.5% of the sample. Material: peripheral blood. Receptors were obtained from a woman under 30 with stable Graves' hyperthyroidism. Some clones in this sample may be carry-over from other donors' samples. Donor details come from another sample of the same person, matched by shared clones.

The rearrangement links TRBV6-5 to TRBJ1-5; D call uncertain. The germline CDR1 and CDR2 sequences are MNHEY and SVGAGI. V dropped 4 bases and J dropped 6 bases, with 13 bases sitting between them. The CDR3 length is 14 residues. DNA for the CDR3: TGTGCCAGCAGTTCAGTTGGCTTGGGTCAGCCCCAGCATTTT. Translating gives CASSSVGLGQPQHF.

This clonotype was detected only once. Its ends do not fully match the called genes, so a read error is possible. The chain combines TRBV30 with TRBJ1-5; the D is unclear. Per the germline V gene, CDR1 is GTSNPN and CDR2 is SVGIG (reference sequence). CDR3 length: 14 residues. The CDR3 is CAWSLLYSNQHQHF. In DNA, the CDR3 is TGTGCCTGGAGTTTGCTGTATAGCAATCAGCACCAGCATTTT.

In this sample, this clonotype turned up many times. The rearrangement joins TRBV9 to TRBJ1-1, with a possible D match to TRBD1 (6 bases). Per the germline V gene, CDR1 is SGDLS and CDR2 is YYNGEE. The V gene lost 4 bases and the J gene lost 1 base, with 11 bases spanning the gap. The CDR3 has 14 amino acids. The CDR3 sequence: CASSPGQPNTEAFF. CDR3 DNA sequence: TGTGCCAGCAGCCCAGGACAGCCGAACACTGAAGCTTTCTTT.

This clonotype was detected a few times. This sequence joins TRBV13 and TRBJ2-7; possibly TRBD1 or TRBD2 for D (6 bases each). V lost 5 bases to trimming and J lost 2 bases, with 16 bases between them. Germline values: CDR1 PRHDT, CDR2 FYEKMQ (reference sequence). The CDR3 spans 15 residues. The chain's CDR3 is CASSPAGGRTYEQYF. Here the CDR3 DNA reads TGTGCCAGCAGCCCAGCTGGGGGGCGGACCTACGAGCAGTACTTC.

This clonotype was seen a few times. The V and J genes are TRBV27 and TRBJ1-1; TRBD1 is a possible D gene (5 bases). V shed 6 bases and J shed 4 bases, with 15 bases lying between them. The CDR3 sequence is 14 residues long. Germline V gene lookup returns CDR1 MNHEY and CDR2 SMNVEV (reference sequence). The CDR3 loop is CASSSGPRGTEAFF. CDR3 bases: TGTGCCAGCAGCTCAGGGCCACGAGGCACTGAAGCTTTCTTT.

The sample holds many counts of this clonotype. The chain couples TRBV29-1 to TRBJ2-1; the D is unclear. CDR3 size: 13 residues. CDR1 SQVTM and CDR2 ANQGSEA come from the germline V gene. V dropped 2 bases and J dropped 4 bases, with 9 bases sitting between them. The CDR3 loop is CSVEPRPYNEQFF. The DNA for the CDR3 is TGCAGCGTTGAACCCAGACCTTACAATGAGCAGTTCTTC.

This clonotype showed up many times. The chain recombines TRBV29-1 with TRBJ1-1, with D perhaps TRBD1 (6 bases). Between the trimmed V and J ends, which lost 2 bases and 1 base, there was a span of 14 bases. This CDR3 comprises 15 residues. Germline V gene data show CDR1 as SQVTM and CDR2 as ANQGSEA. DNA of the CDR3: TGCAGCGTTGAATCTTTACAGGGATGGAACACTGAAGCTTTCTTT. Translated, it gives CSVESLQGWNTEAFF.

This clonotype was found many times. The rearrangement joins TRBV6-7 to TRBJ2-7; D gene uncertain. TRBV6-7 counts as an open reading frame of uncertain function. There are 12 residues in the CDR3. Trimming left V 11 bases short and J 2 bases short, with 13 bases between. CDR3 sequence (DNA): TGTGCCCCCGGGTGGGTTCCCTACGAGCAGTACTTC. Its translation: CAPGWVPYEQYF.

This chain connects TRBV11-2 to TRBJ2-7; D is possibly TRBD1 (6 bases). V was cut by 7 bases and J by 3 bases, with 10 bases left in between. The CDR3 has 12 residues. Germline CDR1 SGHAT, CDR2 FQNNGV. CDR3 sequence (DNA): TGTGCCAGCACAGTAGGGGGCTACGAGCAGTACTTC. This sequence encodes CASTVGGYEQYF.

The table lists this clonotype with many counts. CDR3 nucleotides: TGTGCCAGCACCCAGGGGGGCAACTATGGCTACACCTTC. Translated, it gives CASTQGGNYGYTF. The rearrangement joins TRBV6-1 to TRBJ1-2, with TRBD1 matching over 7 bases. The CDR3 has 13 residues. Germline CDR1 is MNHNS and CDR2 is SASEGT. J gave up 2 bases and V 7 bases, and 4 bases lay outside the gene matches.

Points on this clonotype: A read error may produce the germline difference seen at one junction end. The rearrangement links TRBV6-1 to TRBJ2-7, with 7 bases matching TRBD1. The CDR3 length is 16 residues. Germline CDR1 and CDR2: MNHNS and SASEGT. The CDR3 sequence: CASRTTGTASGNEQCF. The CDR3 nucleotides are TGTGCCAGCAGAACAACCGGGACAGCCAGTGGGAACGAGCAGTGCTTC.

This clonotype has ten or more counts. This sequence joins TRBV6-1 and TRBJ2-6, with a possible D match to TRBD1 (5 bases). Germline V gene sequence: CDR1 MNHNS, CDR2 SASEGT. Trimming left V 1 base short and J 1 base short, with 14 bases between. The CDR3 length is 18 residues. The CDR3 reads CASSEGMGRISGANVLTF. CDR3 DNA: TGTGCCAGCAGTGAAGGGATGGGGCGAATTTCTGGGGCCAACGTCCTGACTTTC.

V gene TRBV27 combines with J gene TRBJ1-2; a possible D gene is TRBD1 (5 bases). Per germline, CDR1 MNHEY and CDR2 SMNVEV (reference sequence). V was pared by 3 bases and J by 3 bases, with 11 bases between. The CDR3 length is 14 residues. The CDR3 DNA sequence: TGTGCCAGCAGTTTTCGTCCAGGGTACTATGGCTACACCTTC. This sequence encodes CASSFRPGYYGYTF.

In DNA form, the CDR3 reads TGTGCCAGCAGTGAACCGTCGCAGGGCCCCTCGCCCCTCCACTTT. Translated, it gives CASSEPSQGPSPLHF. The genes are TRBV6-1 and TRBJ1-6, with D tentatively TRBD1 (5 bases). Germline values: CDR1 MNHNS, CDR2 SASEGT. The CDR3 has 15 residues. Trimming cost V 2 bases and J 13 bases, with 18 bases left between them.

CDR3 in amino acids: CASSFWGFTGELFF. The CDR3 DNA follows: TGTGCCAGCAGCTTCTGGGGTTTCACCGGGGAGCTGTTTTTT. The chain carries TRBV7-9 and TRBJ2-2; no clear D gene. The CDR3 is 14 amino acids. Between the trimmed V and J ends, which lost 3 bases and 4 bases, there was a span of 9 bases. Germline values: CDR1 SEHNR, CDR2 FQNEAQ (reference sequence). The variable domain in full, with the rest retrieved from reference TRBV7-9 and TRBJ2-2, is DTGVSQNPRHKITKRGQNVTFRCDPISEHNRLYWYRQTLGQGPEFLTYFQNEAQLEKSRLLSDRFSAERPKGSFSTLEIQRTEQGDSAMYLCASSFWGFTGELFFGEGSRLTVL.

V usage is TRBV11-2 and J usage is TRBJ2-7; 7 bases map to TRBD2. This CDR3 spans 13 amino acids. From germline, CDR1 is SGHAT and CDR2 FQNNGV. Unmatched junction bases numbered 4, after V lost 5 bases and J lost 3 bases. CDR3 region: CASSKRDGYEQYF. The CDR3 DNA reads as TGTGCCAGCAGCAAGCGGGACGGCTACGAGCAGTACTTC.

This clonotype was picked up many times. The V gene is TRBV7-3, the J gene TRBJ1-5; D is unresolved. Germline V gene data show CDR1 as SGHTA and CDR2 as FQGTGA. This CDR3 comprises 13 residues. The V and J ends lost 0 bases and 5 bases respectively, with 5 bases between them. The CDR3 spells CASSLTRDQPQHF. CDR3 coding DNA: TGTGCCAGCAGCTTAACCCGGGATCAGCCCCAGCATTTT.

The rearrangement links TRBV7-8 to TRBJ2-7, with D unclear. Trimming took off 1 base at V and 4 bases at J, with 14 bases between the two ends. Germline CDR1 and CDR2: SGHVS and FQNEAQ. CDR3 length: 15 residues. CDR3 nucleotides: TGTGCCAGCAGCTTAGTGAATGGCCTAGATTACGAGCAGTACTTC. Its protein product is CASSLVNGLDYEQYF.

In this sample, this clonotype turned up a few times. The chain combines TRBV11-2 with TRBJ2-5; no firm D call. Trimming stripped 6 bases from V and 4 bases from J, with 9 bases between. Germline V gene sequence: CDR1 SGHAT, CDR2 FQNNGV. The CDR3 consists of 12 residues. Here the CDR3 reads CASRIWGETQYF. DNA of the CDR3: TGTGCCAGCAGAATCTGGGGAGAGACCCAGTACTTC. Using reference TRBV11-2 and TRBJ2-5 for the parts outside the CDR3, the full variable domain is EAGVAQSPRYKIIEKRQSVAFWCNPISGHATLYWYQQILGQGPKLLIQFQNNGVVDDSQLPKDRFSAERLKGVDSTLKIQPAKLEDSAVYLCASRIWGETQYFGPGTRLLVL.

This clonotype showed up many times. J is TRBJ2-5 and V is TRBV6-2 or TRBV6-3; D is unclear. The germline V and J ends were trimmed by 1 base and 7 bases, with 4 bases remaining between them. Germline CDR1 reads MNHEY; CDR2 reads SVGEGT. The CDR3 is 11 amino acids. The CDR3 coding sequence is TGTGCCAGCAGTTACTTGGGGACCCAGTACTTC. As protein: CASSYLGTQYF.

This clonotype has a handful of counts. The V and J genes are TRBV4-1 and TRBJ1-3; 8 bases map to TRBD1. CDR3 length equals 17 residues. Losses at the gene ends were 1 base for V and 4 bases for J; bases not matched to a gene: 9. Germline-derived CDR1 and CDR2 are MGHRA and YSYEKL. The CDR3 loop reads CASSQGVGTGVGNTIYF. CDR3 DNA: TGCGCCAGCAGCCAAGGAGTCGGGACAGGTGTAGGAAACACCATATATTTT.

This clonotype was counted many times. V usage is TRBV12-3 or TRBV12-4 and J usage is TRBJ1-1, with D perhaps matching TRBD1 (6 bases). V lost 3 bases, J lost 3 bases, and 11 bases lay in between. The CDR3 covers 14 residues. The CDR3 is CASSFRGRDTEAFF. CDR3 sequence (DNA): TGTGCCAGCAGTTTCAGGGGCCGAGACACTGAAGCTTTCTTT.

Comment on this clonotype: With a much larger clone just one base away, this may be a read error. The chain links TRBV19 to TRBJ1-6; the D gene is possibly TRBD1 (6 bases). The CDR3 length is 15 residues. Germline V gives CDR1 LNHDA, CDR2 SQIVND (reference sequence). CDR3 in DNA: TGTGACAGTAGTATTGATCCAGGGGTTGGTTCACCCCTCCACTTT. The encoded protein is CDSSIDPGVGSPLHF.

This clonotype was counted ten times or more. The V gene is TRBV12-3 or TRBV12-4, the J gene TRBJ2-5; 12 positions agree with TRBD2. This CDR3 is built from 18 residues. Trimming cost V 1 base and J 5 bases; bases outside gene matches: 11. The CDR3 protein is CASSLGLAGGLGGETQYF. The CDR3 bases are TGTGCCAGCAGTTTAGGTCTAGCGGGAGGGCTTGGCGGCGAGACCCAGTACTTC.

In this sample, this clonotype turned up many times. Here the CDR3 reads CASSFGEGGVQETQYF. In DNA form, the CDR3 reads TGTGCCAGCAGCTTCGGAGAAGGGGGGGTCCAAGAGACCCAGTACTTC. V usage is TRBV5-6 and J usage is TRBJ2-5; tentatively, D is TRBD2 (7 bases). The CDR3 length is 16 residues. Looked up from germline, CDR1 is SGHDT and CDR2 is YYEEEE. Trimming took off 2 bases at V and 1 base at J, with 15 bases between the two ends. Supplemented by reference TRBV5-6 and TRBJ2-5, the full variable domain reads DAGVTQSPTHLIKTRGQQVTLRCSPKSGHDTVSWYQQALGQGPQFIFQYYEEEERQRGNFPDRFSGHQFPNYSSELNVNALLLGDSALYLCASSFGEGGVQETQYFGPGTRLLVL.

This chain joins TRBV29-1 and TRBJ1-2; D gene uncertain. This CDR3 is built from 11 residues. Trimming pared 3 bases from V and 6 bases from J, leaving 8 bases between. CDR1 is SQVTM, CDR2 ANQGSEA, per germline. CDR3 DNA: TGCAGCGTTGACGACCGTGATGGCTACACCTTC. Encoded protein: CSVDDRDGYTF.

The chain joins TRBV3-1 to TRBJ2-2; no firm D call. There are 15 residues in the CDR3. From germline, CDR1 is LGHDT and CDR2 YNNKEL (reference sequence). The ends were cut back, 0 bases at V and 2 bases at J, with 7 bases in the middle. The CDR3 here is CASSQDEVNTGELFF. The CDR3 DNA sequence: TGTGCCAGCAGCCAAGATGAAGTAAACACCGGGGAGCTGTTTTTT.

This clonotype was seen a handful of times. The V gene is TRBV30, the J gene TRBJ2-5; 11 bases line up with TRBD2. From germline, CDR1 is GTSNPN and CDR2 SVGIG (reference sequence). CDR3 length equals 14 residues. Trimming took 7 bases from V and 4 from J; bases not matched to a gene: 8. The CDR3 DNA is TGTGCCTCCACCGGGACTAGCGGTCTAGAGACCCAGTACTTC. Its translation is CASTGTSGLETQYF. The full variable domain, completed using reference TRBV30 and TRBJ2-5, is SQTIHQWPATLVQPVGSPLSLECTVEGTSNPNLYWYRQAAGRGLQLLFYSVGIGQISSEVPQNLSASRPQDRQFILSSKKLLLSDSGFYLCASTGTSGLETQYFGPGTRLLVL.

This clonotype appeared many times. The rearrangement joins TRBV27 to TRBJ2-7; perhaps TRBD2 as D (6 bases). CDR3 length equals 19 residues. Germline CDR1 reads MNHEY; CDR2 reads SMNVEV (reference sequence). V lost 6 bases to trimming and J lost 3 bases, with 30 bases between them. The CDR3 DNA reads as TGTGCCAGCAGAGCTAGCGTACGCACAAAGCCCTTTTGGGACTACGAGCAGTACTTC. Amino acid sequence: CASRASVRTKPFWDYEQYF.

This clonotype was observed many times. This chain links TRBV28 with TRBJ1-2; D might be TRBD1 (5 bases). The CDR3 extends over 11 amino acids. Germline V gene sequence: CDR1 MDHEN, CDR2 SYDVKM. The CDR3 sequence is CTAFQGYGYTF. CDR3 bases: TGTACCGCATTCCAGGGTTATGGCTACACCTTC.